These 9 T cell receptor beta chains share one sample of origin, sequenced in a study of lymphopenia after photon versus proton radiotherapy. Libraries were prepared by immunoSEQ multiplex PCR; TCRdb keeps only in-frame clonotypes and omits some of them. The data show tens of thousands of clones, approximately 89% seen once. Specimen: peripheral blood, collected from a patient treated with proton-based radiotherapy. The receptors come from a woman in her 70s with pancreatic cancer. Some clones in this sample may be carry-over from other donors' samples.

The chain has TRBV19 and TRBJ2-7; 13 bases are shared with TRBD2. Germline loops: CDR1 LNHDA, CDR2 SQIVND (reference sequence). After removal of 4 bases from V and 5 bases from J, the junction contained 5 bases not matched to a gene. This CDR3 comprises 15 residues. The CDR3: CASSTGLAGVHEQYF. For the CDR3, the DNA is TGTGCCAGTAGTACCGGACTAGCGGGAGTCCACGAGCAGTACTTC.

This clone was counted between two and nine times. CDR3 sequence (DNA): TGTGCCAGCAGCCAACAGTTTAACTATGGCTACACCTTC. Translating gives CASSQQFNYGYTF. The V gene is TRBV11-2, the J gene TRBJ1-2; D remains unclear. The CDR3 runs to 13 residues. Germline values: CDR1 SGHAT, CDR2 FQNNGV. V was trimmed by 5 bases and J by 1 base, leaving 8 bases between them.

The chain employs TRBV6-6 and TRBJ1-5, with TRBD1 identical over 10 bases. This CDR3 comprises 14 residues. Germline assignment: CDR1 MNHNY and CDR2 SVGAGI (reference sequence). V lost 8 bases to trimming and J lost 4 bases; unmatched junction nucleotides: 5. This CDR3 is CASGTGQGNQPQHF. The CDR3 DNA is TGTGCCAGCGGAACGGGACAGGGGAATCAGCCCCAGCATTTT.

This clone is a singleton in its sample. This sequence joins TRBV5-1 and TRBJ2-3; the match to TRBD2 covers 7 bases. V gave up 5 bases and J gave up 0 bases; unmatched junction bases: 9. The CDR3 totals 16 residues. Germline V gene data show CDR1 as SGHRS and CDR2 as YFSETQ. The CDR3 protein is CASSDLGRGSTDTQYF. CDR3 in DNA: TGCGCCAGCAGTGACTTGGGGCGGGGGAGCACAGATACGCAGTATTTT. Looking up the rest from reference TRBV5-1 and TRBJ2-3 gives the full variable domain: KAGVTQTPRYLIKTRGQQVTLSCSPISGHRSVSWYQQTPGQGLQFLFEYFSETQRNKGNFPGRFSGRQFSNSRSEMNVSTLELGDSALYLCASSDLGRGSTDTQYFGPGTRLTVL.

This clone was recorded only once. The chain joins TRBV5-8 to TRBJ1-1; D is undetermined. Per germline, CDR1 SGHTS and CDR2 YDEGEE. This CDR3 has 12 amino acids. The ends were cut back, 4 bases at V and 8 bases at J, with 12 bases in the middle. The CDR3 DNA sequence: TGTGCCAGCAGCCAATCAGACGTAGAAGCTTTCTTT. Protein sequence: CASSQSDVEAFF.

The V and J genes are TRBV9 and TRBJ2-2; D may be TRBD1 (7 bases). The V gene's germline CDR1 is SGDLS and CDR2 YYNGEE. The ends were cut back, 3 bases at V and 4 bases at J, with 19 bases in the middle. The CDR3 spans 17 residues. CDR3 sequence: CASSAQDRRGITGELFF. The CDR3 region has the DNA TGTGCCAGCAGCGCGCAGGACAGGAGGGGGATCACCGGGGAGCTGTTTTTT. Using reference TRBV9 and TRBJ2-2 for the parts outside the CDR3, the full variable domain is DSGVTQTPKHLITATGQRVTLRCSPRSGDLSVYWYQQSLDQGLQFLIQYYNGEERAKGNILERFSAQQFPDLHSELNLSSLELGDSALYFCASSAQDRRGITGELFFGEGSRLTVL.

This clone occurred once. J is TRBJ1-1 and V is TRBV6-5; D not resolved. The CDR3 runs to 16 residues. CDR1 is MNHEY and CDR2 is SVGAGI in the germline V gene. V shed 0 bases and J shed 0 bases, with 11 bases lying between them. Here the CDR3 DNA reads TGTGCCAGCAGTTACTCGATGGTTTCACTGAACACTGAAGCTTTCTTT. Translation: CASSYSMVSLNTEAFF.

This sequence joins TRBV25-1 and TRBJ2-1; D remains unclear. The V end was cut by 3 bases, the J end by 5 bases, with 14 bases between. This CDR3 region has 15 residues. Germline V gene sequence: CDR1 MGHDK, CDR2 SYGVNS. The CDR3 bases are TGTGCCAGCAGTGATCCAACGGGCCGAGACAATGAGCAGTTCTTC. As protein: CASSDPTGRDNEQFF.

This clone was recorded only once. The chain recombines TRBV19 with TRBJ2-2; D is unclear. The ends were cut back, 3 bases at V and 7 bases at J, with 12 bases in the middle. The CDR3 is 14 amino acids. Germline V gene lookup returns CDR1 LNHDA and CDR2 SQIVND (reference sequence). This chain's CDR3 is CASSIQVEDGELFF. The CDR3 DNA follows: TGTGCCAGTAGTATCCAGGTTGAGGACGGGGAGCTGTTTTTT.